A single sample is the source of the 19 T cell receptor beta chains below, sequenced in a study of cytomegalovirus exposure and HLA in healthy donors. TCRdb keeps only in-frame clones here, not all; method: immunoSEQ multiplex PCR. The sample holds fewer than 200,000 clones, approximately 89% seen once. Sequencing input: PBMCs. The origin of the receptors is a young woman in good health and CMV-seropositive.

This clone was recorded only once. This chain connects TRBV18 to TRBJ2-7; D is unclear. The CDR3 is 14 residues long. The V end lost 2 bases, the J end lost 0 bases, and 8 bases lay between the germline ends. Germline V gene data show CDR1 as KGHSH and CDR2 as LQKENI. For the CDR3, the DNA is TGTGCCAGCTCACCAAGTAGCCGCTCCTACGAGCAGTACTTC. Amino acids: CASSPSSRSYEQYF.

The chain combines TRBV5-4 with TRBJ1-4; D is perhaps TRBD1 (5 bases). Germline values: CDR1 SGHNT, CDR2 YYREEE (reference sequence). The V and J ends lost 0 bases and 6 bases respectively, with 12 bases between them. This CDR3 has 15 amino acids. The CDR3 bases are TGTGCCAGCAGCTTGGCCAGGGTGGTGGATGAAAAACTGTTTTTT. Protein: CASSLARVVDEKLFF.

The gene calls are TRBV29-1 and TRBJ2-1; 15 bases are shared with TRBD2. J lost 3 bases, V lost 5 bases, and 8 bases had no gene match. Looked up from germline, CDR1 is SQVTM and CDR2 is ANQGSEA. The CDR3 runs 17 residues. This CDR3 reads CSVSGLAGGPVYNEQFF. The CDR3 DNA reads as TGCAGCGTTTCCGGACTAGCGGGAGGGCCGGTCTACAATGAGCAGTTCTTC.

This sequence joins TRBV7-8 and TRBJ2-7, with D possibly being TRBD1 (5 bases). Trimming took 7 bases from V and 4 from J, leaving 11 bases between them. CDR1 and CDR2 (germline): SGHVS, FQNEAQ. This CDR3 has 12 amino acids. CDR3 in amino acids: CASMSGWYEQYF. In nucleotides, the CDR3 is TGTGCCAGCATGTCAGGGTGGTACGAGCAGTACTTC.

The chain employs TRBV4-2 and TRBJ2-5; TRBD2 matches at 10 bases. The trim removed 0 bases at V and 5 bases at J, leaving 9 bases unmatched. The CDR3 contains 17 residues. Per the germline V gene, CDR1 is LGHNA and CDR2 is YNFKEQ. This CDR3 is CASSQESLLAGRETQYF. CDR3 nucleotides: TGTGCCAGCAGCCAAGAATCCTTACTAGCGGGAAGGGAGACCCAGTACTTC.

The chain combines TRBV6-1 with TRBJ2-3; the match to TRBD2 covers 11 bases. This CDR3 is built from 16 residues. Germline-derived CDR1 and CDR2 are MNHNS and SASEGT. The V and J ends lost 3 bases and 7 bases, in that order; junction bases with no gene match: 9. CDR3: CASSDGTSGIGYTQYF. Here the CDR3 DNA reads TGTGCCAGCAGTGACGGGACTAGCGGTATAGGTTATACGCAGTATTTT.

The rearrangement links TRBV11-3 to TRBJ2-7, with D perhaps TRBD2 (5 bases). Deletions cut 7 bases from V and 0 bases from J, with 13 bases between. The length of the CDR3 is 14 residues. The V gene's germline CDR1 is SGHNT and CDR2 YENEEA. In DNA form, the CDR3 reads TGTGCCAGCACAACGGGGTCGGGCTCCTACGAGCAGTACTTC. Protein: CASTTGSGSYEQYF.

As regards this clone: Other DNA sequences in this specimen translate into the identical CDR3. The chain recombines TRBV5-1 with TRBJ2-7; a weak D match, TRBD1 (6 bases). Germline CDR1 and CDR2: SGHRS and YFSETQ. Trimming cost V 0 bases and J 4 bases, with 11 bases left between them. CDR3 size: 14 residues. The CDR3 protein is CASSLEQGLYEQYF. CDR3 coding DNA: TGCGCCAGCAGCTTGGAGCAGGGGCTATACGAGCAGTACTTC.

This rearrangement joins TRBV6-5 to TRBJ2-7; D not certain. V was pared by 6 bases and J by 6 bases, with 15 bases between. The CDR3 consists of 13 residues. Germline loops: CDR1 MNHEY, CDR2 SVGAGI. The CDR3 spells CASSSEALREQYF. The CDR3 nucleotides read TGTGCCAGCAGCTCAGAGGCACTACGCGAGCAGTACTTC.

The gene calls are TRBV2 and TRBJ2-5; TRBD1 is a possible D gene (5 bases). The CDR3 spans 13 residues. The V and J ends lost 7 bases and 4 bases respectively, with 13 bases between them. Germline V CDR1 and CDR2: SNHLY, FYNNEI. This CDR3 is CASTPDSRETQYF. CDR3 in DNA: TGTGCCAGCACCCCCGACAGTCGAGAGACCCAGTACTTC.

CDR3 nucleotide sequence: TGTGCCAGCAGCCCCGGACAGGGAAAAGCCTACGAGCAGTACTTC. Protein product: CASSPGQGKAYEQYF. This rearrangement joins TRBV7-9 to TRBJ2-7, with 8 bases identical to TRBD1. This CDR3 region has 15 residues. V shed 5 bases, J shed 2 bases, and the junction held 8 bases outside the gene matches. Germline-derived CDR1 and CDR2 are SEHNR and FQNEAQ (reference sequence).

The CDR3 here is CASSLAGGNSGNTIYF. CDR3 DNA sequence: TGCGCCAGCAGCCTGGCCGGAGGCAACTCTGGAAACACCATATATTTT. The chain recombines TRBV5-1 with TRBJ1-3; D is unresolved. The CDR3 sequence is 16 residues long. Trimming shortened V by 4 bases and J by 0 bases, and 14 bases separated the two germline ends. The germline gives CDR1 SGHRS, CDR2 YFSETQ.

The rearrangement joins TRBV30 to TRBJ1-1; no definite D call. The germline V and J ends were trimmed by 4 bases and 3 bases, with 12 bases remaining between them. The CDR3 length is 13 residues. Per germline, CDR1 GTSNPN and CDR2 SVGIG (reference sequence). The CDR3 region has the DNA TGTGCCTGGATAGGACGGAGGGACACTGAAGCTTTCTTT. This gives the protein CAWIGRRDTEAFF.

The genes are TRBV6-1 and TRBJ2-1; 10 bases align to TRBD2. Germline V gene sequence: CDR1 MNHNS, CDR2 SASEGT. The trim removed 7 bases at V and 8 bases at J, leaving 8 bases unmatched. This CDR3 is 14 amino acids long. The CDR3 bases are TGTGCCAGCATGACCATAGCGGGAGGACATGAGCAGTTCTTC. This gives the protein CASMTIAGGHEQFF.

The genes are TRBV10-2 and TRBJ2-7; D perhaps matches TRBD1 (6 bases). This CDR3 is 13 amino acids long. V lost 9 bases and J lost 1, with 13 bases in between. The germline V gene encodes CDR1 WSHSY and CDR2 SAAADI. CDR3 residues: CASLEGGSYEQYF. CDR3 in DNA: TGCGCCAGTCTCGAAGGGGGATCCTACGAGCAGTACTTC.

There are a few counts of this clone. The V call is TRBV6-5, the J call TRBJ1-4; D not resolved. V was cut by 6 bases and J by 3 bases, with 8 bases left in between. CDR1 MNHEY and CDR2 SVGAGI come from the germline V gene. This CDR3 has 13 residues. CDR3 in amino acids: CASRDRSNEKLFF. For the CDR3, the DNA is TGTGCCAGCAGAGATCGGTCTAATGAAAAACTGTTTTTT.

The count of this clone is one. The V and J genes are TRBV15 and TRBJ2-2; D is unclear. The CDR3 extends over 11 amino acids. Germline V CDR1 and CDR2: LNHNV, YYDKDF (reference sequence). V shed 5 bases and J shed 5 bases, with 3 bases lying between them. The CDR3 bases are TGTGCCACCAGCCTTACCGGGGAGCTGTTTTTT. This translates into CATSLTGELFF.

The V gene is TRBV5-1, the J gene TRBJ2-1; D may be TRBD1 (6 bases). The CDR3 length is 14 residues. Germline V gene data show CDR1 as SGHRS and CDR2 as YFSETQ. With 6 bases removed from V and 4 bases from J, the gap between germline ends came to 14 bases. The CDR3 bases are TGCGCCAGCATTAAAACGACAGGATACAATGAGCAGTTCTTC. This encodes CASIKTTGYNEQFF. Based on the CDR3 plus reference TRBV5-1 and TRBJ2-1, the full variable domain is KAGVTQTPRYLIKTRGQQVTLSCSPISGHRSVSWYQQTPGQGLQFLFEYFSETQRNKGNFPGRFSGRQFSNSRSEMNVSTLELGDSALYLCASIKTTGYNEQFFGPGTRLTVL.

This clone was recorded once. The V and J genes are TRBV25-1 and TRBJ2-5; D ambiguous. The V end was cut by 2 bases, the J end by 2 bases, with 9 bases between. CDR3 size: 14 residues. Germline CDR1 and CDR2: MGHDK and SYGVNS. CDR3 coding DNA: TGTGCCAGCAGTGAAGGCTGGGCACAAGAGACCCAGTACTTC. Amino acid sequence: CASSEGWAQETQYF.